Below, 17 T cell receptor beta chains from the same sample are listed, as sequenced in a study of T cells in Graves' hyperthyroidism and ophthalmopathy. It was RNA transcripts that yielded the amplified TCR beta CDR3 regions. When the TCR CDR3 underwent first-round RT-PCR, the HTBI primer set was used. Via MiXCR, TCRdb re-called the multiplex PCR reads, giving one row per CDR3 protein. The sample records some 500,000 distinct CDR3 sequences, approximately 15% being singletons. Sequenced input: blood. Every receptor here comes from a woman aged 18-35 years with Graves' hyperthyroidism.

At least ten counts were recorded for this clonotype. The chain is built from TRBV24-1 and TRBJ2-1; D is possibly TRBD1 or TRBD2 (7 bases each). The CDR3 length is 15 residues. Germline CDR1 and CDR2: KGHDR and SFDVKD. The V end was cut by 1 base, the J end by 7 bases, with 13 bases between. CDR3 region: CATSDFRAGQNEQFF. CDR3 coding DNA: TGTGCCACCAGTGATTTTAGAGCGGGACAGAATGAGCAGTTCTTC.

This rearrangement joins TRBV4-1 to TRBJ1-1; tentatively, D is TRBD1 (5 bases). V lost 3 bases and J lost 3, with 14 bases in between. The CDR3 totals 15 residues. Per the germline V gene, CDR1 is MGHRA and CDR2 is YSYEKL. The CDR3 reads CASSHYQGYDTEAFF. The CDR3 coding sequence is TGCGCCAGCAGCCATTACCAGGGATACGACACTGAAGCTTTCTTT.

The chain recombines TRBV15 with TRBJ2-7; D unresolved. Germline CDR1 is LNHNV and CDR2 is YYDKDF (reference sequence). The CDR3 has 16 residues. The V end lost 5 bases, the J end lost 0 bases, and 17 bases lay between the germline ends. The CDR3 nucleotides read TGTGCCACCAGCGCCTCCCCGGTGGGCAGCTCCTACGAGCAGTACTTC. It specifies CATSASPVGSSYEQYF.

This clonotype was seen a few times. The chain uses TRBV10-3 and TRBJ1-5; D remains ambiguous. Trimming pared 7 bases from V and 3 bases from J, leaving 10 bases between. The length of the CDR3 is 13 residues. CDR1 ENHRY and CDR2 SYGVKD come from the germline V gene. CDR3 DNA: TGTGCCATCATGCGGGCCCTCAATCAGCCCCAGCATTTT. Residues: CAIMRALNQPQHF.

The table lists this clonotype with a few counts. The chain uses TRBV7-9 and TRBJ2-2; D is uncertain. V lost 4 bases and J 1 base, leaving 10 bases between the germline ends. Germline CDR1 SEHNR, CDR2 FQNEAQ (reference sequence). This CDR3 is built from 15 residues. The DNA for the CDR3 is TGTGCCAGCAGCTCCCCAACAGAGAACACCGGGGAGCTGTTTTTT. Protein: CASSSPTENTGELFF.

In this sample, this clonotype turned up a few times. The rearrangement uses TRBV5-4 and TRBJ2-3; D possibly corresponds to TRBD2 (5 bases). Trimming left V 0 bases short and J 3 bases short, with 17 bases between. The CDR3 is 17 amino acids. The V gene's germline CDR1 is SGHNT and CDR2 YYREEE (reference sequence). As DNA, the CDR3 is TGTGCCAGCAGCTTGGGGGCGAGCGACTATGAAACAGATACGCAGTATTTT. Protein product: CASSLGASDYETDTQYF.

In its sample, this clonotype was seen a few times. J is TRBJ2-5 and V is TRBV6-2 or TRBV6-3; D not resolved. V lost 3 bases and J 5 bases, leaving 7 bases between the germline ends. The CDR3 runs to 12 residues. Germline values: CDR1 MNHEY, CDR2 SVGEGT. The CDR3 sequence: CASSYNSETQYF. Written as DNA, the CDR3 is TGTGCCAGCAGTTATAATTCCGAGACCCAGTACTTC.

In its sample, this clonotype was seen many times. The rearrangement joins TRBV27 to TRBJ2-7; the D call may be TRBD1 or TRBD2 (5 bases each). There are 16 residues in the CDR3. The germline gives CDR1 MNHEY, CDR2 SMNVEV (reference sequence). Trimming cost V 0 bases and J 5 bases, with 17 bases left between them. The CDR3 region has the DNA TGTGCCAGCAGTTTATCATTGCCCGTTGGGGGAGACGAGCAGTACTTC. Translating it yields CASSLSLPVGGDEQYF.

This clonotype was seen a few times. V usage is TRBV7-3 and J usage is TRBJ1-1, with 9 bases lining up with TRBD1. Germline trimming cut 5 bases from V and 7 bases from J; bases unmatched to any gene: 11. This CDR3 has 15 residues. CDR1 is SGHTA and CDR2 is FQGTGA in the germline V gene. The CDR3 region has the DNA TGTGCCAGCAGCCCCTCGGACAGGGGATCAGGTGAAGCTTTCTTT. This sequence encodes CASSPSDRGSGEAFF.

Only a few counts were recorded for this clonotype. DNA for the CDR3: TGCAGTGCTAGATTCAGGGGGGACGTGTGGGGACAGCCCCAGCATTTT. Its protein product is CSARFRGDVWGQPQHF. This chain joins TRBV20-1 and TRBJ1-5; 7 bases line up with TRBD1. The germline V gene has CDR1 DFQATT and CDR2 SNEGSKA (reference sequence). This CDR3 is 16 amino acids long. J was trimmed by 7 bases and V by 2 bases; bases with no gene match: 14.

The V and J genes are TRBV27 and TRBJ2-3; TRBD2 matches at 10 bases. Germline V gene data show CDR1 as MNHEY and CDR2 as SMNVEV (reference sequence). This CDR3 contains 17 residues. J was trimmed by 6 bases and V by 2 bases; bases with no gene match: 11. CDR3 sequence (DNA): TGTGCCAGCAGTTTAAGACTTGAGACTAGCGGGTCGGATACGCAGTATTTT. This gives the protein CASSLRLETSGSDTQYF.

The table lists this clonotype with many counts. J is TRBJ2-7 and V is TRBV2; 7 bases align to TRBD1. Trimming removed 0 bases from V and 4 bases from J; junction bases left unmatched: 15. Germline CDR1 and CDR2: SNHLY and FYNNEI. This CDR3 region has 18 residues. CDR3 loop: CASSEARAGGLLLYEQYV. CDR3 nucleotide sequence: TGTGCCAGCAGTGAAGCTCGGGCAGGGGGTCTACTACTTTACGAGCAGTACGTC.

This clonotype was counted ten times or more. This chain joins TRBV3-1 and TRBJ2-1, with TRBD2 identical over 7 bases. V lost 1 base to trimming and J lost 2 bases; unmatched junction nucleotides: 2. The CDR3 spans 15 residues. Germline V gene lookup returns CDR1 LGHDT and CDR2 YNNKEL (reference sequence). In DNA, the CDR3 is TGTGCCAGCAGCCAAGGGGGACTAACCTACAATGAGCAGTTCTTC. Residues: CASSQGGLTYNEQFF.

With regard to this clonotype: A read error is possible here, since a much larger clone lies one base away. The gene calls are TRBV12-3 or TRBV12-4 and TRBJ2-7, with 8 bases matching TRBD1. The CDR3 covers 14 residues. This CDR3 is CASTGGDRPYEEYF. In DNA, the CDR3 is TGTGCCAGCACCGGCGGGGACAGGCCATACGAGGAGTACTTC.

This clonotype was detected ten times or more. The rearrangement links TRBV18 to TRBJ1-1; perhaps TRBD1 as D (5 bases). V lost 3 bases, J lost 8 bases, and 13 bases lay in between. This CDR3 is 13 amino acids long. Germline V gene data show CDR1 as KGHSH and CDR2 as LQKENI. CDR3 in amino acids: CASSPPGRSEAFF. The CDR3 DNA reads TGTGCCAGCTCACCTCCGGGACGCTCCGAAGCTTTCTTT.

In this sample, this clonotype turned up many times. In DNA, the CDR3 is TGTGCCAGCAGCACCACCGGGACACTCCTTGGCTACACCTTC. Translating gives CASSTTGTLLGYTF. The chain employs TRBV5-5 and TRBJ1-2; tentatively, D is TRBD1 (6 bases). CDR3 size: 14 residues. Germline CDR1 and CDR2: SGHKS and YYEKEE (reference sequence). V lost 4 bases, J lost 7 bases, and 17 bases lay in between.

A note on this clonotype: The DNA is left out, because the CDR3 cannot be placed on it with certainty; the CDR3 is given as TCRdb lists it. CDR3 region: CASSVGSGTYEQHF. The rearrangement uses TRBV9 and TRBJ2-7; TRBD2 was called by the table and not checked on the DNA. The CDR3 spans 14 residues, counting both ends. The germline gives CDR1 SGDLS, CDR2 YYNGEE.